This T cell receptor (beta chain) was obtained from a study of blood T cell repertoires in COVID-19. Across the study: Samples representing acute and convalescent COVID-19 were sourced from the United States, Italy and Spain. PBMCs, B-cell-depleted T cells, or T cells were the source of the cDNA or gDNA that made up the material.

The table came from immunoSEQ multiplex PCR; TCRdb's copy has only in-frame clones and leaves some out. The data hold roughly 32,000 clones, with around 90% observed a single time. The V gene end was trimmed by 5 bases and the J gene end by 8 bases; junction bases not matched to a gene: 11. This CDR3 region has 15 residues. Germline CDR1 is GTSNPN and CDR2 is SVGIG (reference sequence). The specimen sequenced was peripheral blood. This TCR was recovered from a man in his 70s with active or convalescent COVID-19. The gene calls are TRBV30 and TRBJ2-6; TRBD1 aligns across 8 bases. For the CDR3, the DNA is TGTGCCTGGTCGACAGGGGACCCAGGGACCAACGTCCTGACTTTC. Its protein is CAWSTGDPGTNVLTF.